A selection of T cell receptor beta chains follows, all from one sample in a study of TIL therapy for anti-PD-1-resistant metastatic lung cancer. The repertoire was sequenced with immunoSEQ multiplex PCR; TCRdb's copy has only in-frame clones and lacks some. The data contain more than 9,000 clones, roughly 63% of them singletons. Sequenced material: tumor tissue, taken at baseline. Every receptor here comes from a person aged 25-85 years with non-small cell lung cancer. Each CDR3 is given with its conserved first and last residue. A D gene is named only where the DNA matches it firmly. Clone size, where shown, is once, few, many, or a class for clones that have expanded.

NA	once	TRBJ1-1	TRBV2	TGTGCCAGCAGGCGACAGGCCATGAACACTGAAGCTTTCTTT	CASRRQAMNTEAFF
TRBD2	NA	TRBJ2-1	TRBV19	TGTGCCAGTAGTATGGTTCCGGGCGGGGGGTATGAGCAGTTCTTC	CASSMVPGGGYEQFF
NA	NA	TRBJ2-2	TRBV30	TGTGCCTGGAGTGTCACCGGGGGGCTTCCCGGGGAGCTGTTTTTT	CAWSVTGGLPGELFF
TRBD2	NA	TRBJ2-7	TRBV28	TGTGCCAGCAGGAGCGGGGTCGAGCAGTACTTC	CASRSGVEQYF
TRBD1	few	TRBJ2-7	TRBV14	TGTGCCAGCAGCGTACAGGGGATGAGTTCCTACGAGCAGTACTTC	CASSVQGMSSYEQYF
TRBD2	NA	TRBJ2-1	TRBV28	TGTGCCAGCACCGCGAGGGGACTAGCGATCTACAATGAGCAGTTCTTC	CASTARGLAIYNEQFF
NA	NA	TRBJ1-2	TRBV5-4	TGTGCCAGCAGCTTGGCTTCTGTCTACACCTTC	CASSLASVYTF
TRBD2	NA	TRBJ2-1	TRBV18	TGTGCCAGCTCGCCGGGACTAGCGGGGAGAAATGAGCAGTTCTTC	CASSPGLAGRNEQFF
NA	NA	TRBJ1-4	TRBV6-6	TGTGCCAGCAGTTTTACCGGGTCTAATGAAAAACTGTTTTTT	CASSFTGSNEKLFF
NA	NA	TRBJ2-3	TRBV2	TGTGCCAGCAGTGAAGACGGGGGCTTGGCAGATACGCAGTATTTT	CASSEDGGLADTQYF
TRBD1	NA	TRBJ2-5	TRBV6-5	TGTGCCAGCAGCCTAACCGGGACAGGACAACAGACCCAGTACTTC	CASSLTGTGQQTQYF
TRBD1	NA	TRBJ2-7	TRBV28	TGTGCCAGCGTGCAAGGACAGGGGGGTTACGAGCAGTACTTC	CASVQGQGGYEQYF
TRBD1	few	TRBJ1-2	TRBV6-6	TGTGCCAGCAGTTTGACAGGGAGGAACTATGGCTACACCTTC	CASSLTGRNYGYTF
NA	NA	TRBJ2-1	TRBV6-2/TRBV6-3	TGTGCCAGCAGTTCTTTGTATGAGCAGTTCTTC	CASSSLYEQFF
TRBD1	NA	TRBJ1-6	TRBV6-5	TGTGCCATAGGACAGGGTAATTCACCCCTCCACTTT	CAIGQGNSPLHF
NA	few	TRBJ2-1	TRBV5-1	TGCGCCAGCAGCTTGCTCGCAGGGGCCGTTGAGCAGTTCTTC	CASSLLAGAVEQFF
NA	NA	TRBJ2-7	TRBV2	TGTGCCAGCAGCGGGGGACGGGTGTACTACGAGCAGTACTTC	CASSGGRVYYEQYF
NA	few	TRBJ1-4	TRBV2	TGTGCCAGCAGTGTTGTACAGGGTGGTGGTGAAAAACTGTTTTTT	CASSVVQGGGEKLFF
TRBD2	NA	TRBJ2-7	TRBV4-1	TGCGCCAGCAGCCAAGAATCAGGGACTAGCGGGGGAGTAACCTACGAGCAGTACTTC	CASSQESGTSGGVTYEQYF
NA	NA	TRBJ2-7	TRBV20-1	TGCAGTGCTAGTCCCGACGAACTCAGGTACTACGAGCAGTACTTC	CSASPDELRYYEQYF
NA	NA	TRBJ2-5	TRBV5-6	TGTGCCAGCAGCTTGAGACAGCAAGAGACCCAGTACTTC	CASSLRQQETQYF
NA	few	TRBJ2-7	TRBV7-9	TGTGCCAGCAGCCTTAGCCTAGACGAGCAGTACTTC	CASSLSLDEQYF
TRBD1	NA	TRBJ2-3	TRBV5-1	TGCGCCAGCAGCTTGGAAGACAGGGTACTGGATACGCAGTATTTT	CASSLEDRVLDTQYF
NA	NA	TRBJ1-1	TRBV4-1	TGCGCCAGCAGCCAAGATATTGGGGGCACTGAAGCTTTCTTT	CASSQDIGGTEAFF
TRBD1	few	TRBJ1-5	TRBV28	TGTGCCAGCAGTTCGGATACCGACAGGGGCGATCAGCCCCAGCATTTT	CASSSDTDRGDQPQHF
NA	NA	TRBJ2-1	TRBV18	TGTGCCAGCTCACCACCGGTCGGGAATGAGCAGTTCTTC	CASSPPVGNEQFF
NA	few	TRBJ1-3	TRBV30	TGTGCCTGGAGTCGACAGGCCTTCTCTGGAAACACCATATATTTT	CAWSRQAFSGNTIYF
NA	medium-sized	TRBJ1-1	TRBV14	TGTGCCAGCAGCCAAGACAGGCTGAACACTGAAGCTTTCTTT	CASSQDRLNTEAFF
TRBD1	medium-sized	TRBJ2-3	TRBV7-9	TGTGCCACCATCAGGGGGACAGATACGCAGTATTTT	CATIRGTDTQYF
NA	NA	TRBJ2-3	TRBV3-1/TRBV3-2	TGTGCCAGCAGCCAATTTCTAACAGATACGCAGTATTTT	CASSQFLTDTQYF
NA	NA	TRBJ2-5	TRBV5-1	TGCGCCAGCAGCCCGCAGGGGTTAGGAGAGACCCAGTACTTC	CASSPQGLGETQYF
TRBD1	few	TRBJ1-2	TRBV5-1	TGCGCCAGCAGCTCGGCCCAGACAGGGATTAACTATGGCTACACCTTC	CASSSAQTGINYGYTF
NA	NA	TRBJ1-1	TRBV15	TGTGCCACCGCTTTGACAGTGAACACTGAAGCTTTCTTT	CATALTVNTEAFF
NA	NA	TRBJ2-7	TRBV10-3	TGTGCCATCAGTGCCCAGCGTCACGACGAGCAGTACTTC	CAISAQRHDEQYF
NA	NA	TRBJ1-2	TRBV9	TGTGCCAGCAGCTTCCAGGGTCTTGATGGCTACACCTTC	CASSFQGLDGYTF